This T cell receptor (beta chain) emerged from a study of T cell responses to AZD1222 COVID-19 vaccine. Assay: immunoSEQ multiplex PCR; the TCRdb copy retains only in-frame clones and omits some. The sample consists of 170,000 or so clones, 75% to 95% of them appearing once. The CDR3 contains 16 residues. V dropped 4 bases and J dropped 4 bases, with 18 bases sitting between them. Germline-derived CDR1 and CDR2 are SGHRS and YFSETQ. A word on this clone: Its matching antigen is unknown.

Whole-study findings and limits: A mostly white British donor set with more females was recruited, and clonal diversity was possibly underestimated.

The gene calls are TRBV5-1 and TRBJ2-1; D is perhaps TRBD1 or TRBD2 (6 bases each). The clonotype comes from an adult in good health. Sequenced here: peripheral blood, sampled on day 0 of AZD1222 vaccination. This chain's CDR3 is CASSVQQGGSYNEQFF. CDR3 coding DNA: TGCGCCAGCAGCGTACAACAGGGAGGTTCTTACAATGAGCAGTTCTTC.